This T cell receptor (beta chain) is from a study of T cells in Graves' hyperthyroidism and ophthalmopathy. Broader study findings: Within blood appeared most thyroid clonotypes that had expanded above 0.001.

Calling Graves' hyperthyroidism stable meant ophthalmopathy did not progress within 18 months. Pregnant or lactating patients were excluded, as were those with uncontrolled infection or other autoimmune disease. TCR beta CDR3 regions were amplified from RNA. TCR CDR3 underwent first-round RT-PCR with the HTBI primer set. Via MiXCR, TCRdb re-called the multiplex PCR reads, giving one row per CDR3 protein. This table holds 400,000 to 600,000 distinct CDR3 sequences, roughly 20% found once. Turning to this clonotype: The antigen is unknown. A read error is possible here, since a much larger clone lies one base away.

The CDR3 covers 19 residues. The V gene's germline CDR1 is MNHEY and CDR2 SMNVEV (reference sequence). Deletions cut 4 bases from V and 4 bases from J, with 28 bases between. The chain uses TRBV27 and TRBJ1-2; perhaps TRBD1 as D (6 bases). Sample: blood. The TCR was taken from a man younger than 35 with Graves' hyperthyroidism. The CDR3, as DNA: TGTGCCAGCAGTTCTTCAGGGTCCCCAGGGGTCCTTCGGTTCTATGGCTACACCTTC. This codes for CASSSSGSPGVLRFYGYTF.